A single sample is the source of the 32 T cell receptor beta chains below, sequenced in a study of blood T cells in healthy people across ages. Alongside a J-beta primer mix, a sample-barcoded 5' primer served in a second PCR lasting about 6 to 12 cycles. TCRdb processed the 5' RACE reads anew with MiXCR; each CDR3 protein has one entry. The data contain around 1,100,000 distinct CDR3 sequences, 35% to 40% of them seen just once; the ten biggest clones take up 10% to 15%. The material sequenced was blood. The receptor source for this set is a man aged 18 to 30 in good health.

This clonotype was counted only a few times. This rearrangement joins TRBV12-3 or TRBV12-4 to TRBJ2-4; D is undetermined. The J call may be incorrect, as the DNA end agrees better with TRBJ2-7. The CDR3 is made up of 15 amino acids. CDR3 amino acids: CASSMGLPKDDEQYF. The CDR3 bases are TGTGCCAGCAGCATGGGCCTCCCCAAGGACGACGAGCAGTACTTC.

This clonotype occurred a few times. The V call is TRBV7-2, the J call TRBJ1-2; possibly TRBD1 for D (5 bases). Trimming left V 3 bases short and J 4 bases short, with 15 bases between. This CDR3 contains 15 residues. CDR1 is SGHTA and CDR2 is FQGNSA in the germline V gene. This chain's CDR3 is CASSFLAGNGYGYTF. The CDR3, as DNA: TGTGCCAGCAGCTTCCTCGCAGGGAATGGCTATGGCTACACCTTC.

This sequence joins TRBV6-2 or TRBV6-3 and TRBJ2-7; a weak D match, TRBD1 (6 bases). The V end lost 6 bases, the J end lost 0 bases, and 12 bases lay between the germline ends. In germline, CDR1 is MNHEY, CDR2 SVGEGT. This CDR3 region has 14 residues. CDR3 sequence: CASRTGSSSYEQYF. CDR3 in DNA: TGTGCCAGCAGAACAGGGTCCAGCTCCTACGAGCAGTACTTC.

The genes are TRBV12-3 or TRBV12-4 and TRBJ1-1; D gene ambiguous. The ends were cut back, 6 bases at V and 5 bases at J, with 10 bases in the middle. There are 12 residues in the CDR3. The CDR3: CASSRGRTEAFF. The CDR3 DNA is TGTGCCAGCAGCCGTGGGAGGACTGAAGCTTTCTTT.

Comments on this clonotype: One end of the junction fails to match germline, which may point to a read error. The V gene is TRBV7-2, the J gene TRBJ1-2; TRBD1 matches 9 bases. CDR1 and CDR2 from the germline V gene are SGHTA and FQGNSA. The CDR3 sequence is 15 residues long. CDR3 region: CACSTRTGVNYGYTF. The CDR3 nucleotides read TGTGCCTGCAGCACACGGACAGGGGTTAACTATGGCTACACCTTC. Looking up the rest from reference TRBV7-2 and TRBJ1-2 gives the full variable domain: GAGVSQSPSNKVTEKGKDVELRCDPISGHTALYWYRQSLGQGLEFLIYFQGNSAPDKSGLPSDRFSAERTGGSVSTLTIQRTQQEDSAVYLCACSTRTGVNYGYTFGSGTRLTVV.

The chain combines TRBV4-2 with TRBJ2-3; 7 nucleotides line up with TRBD1. Germline V CDR1 and CDR2: LGHNA, YNFKEQ. The trim removed 3 bases at V and 2 bases at J, leaving 8 bases unmatched. This CDR3 region has 16 residues. The CDR3 DNA reads as TGTGCCAGCAGCCAGGCAACACAGGGGATCACAGATACGCAGTATTTT. Amino acid sequence: CASSQATQGITDTQYF.

The chain joins TRBV4-3 to TRBJ2-3; possibly TRBD1 or TRBD2 for D (5 bases each). Germline assignment: CDR1 LGHNA and CDR2 YSLEER. The CDR3 has 17 amino acids. V lost 0 bases, J lost 0 bases, and 13 bases lay in between. In DNA, the CDR3 is TGCGCCAGCAGCCAAGATTGGGGCGGGCTAAGCACAGATACGCAGTATTTT. Translating gives CASSQDWGGLSTDTQYF.

As DNA, the CDR3 is TGTGCCAGCAACTTCGGGACTCGTGAAAAACTGTTTTTT. The encoded protein is CASNFGTREKLFF. V and J are TRBV2 and TRBJ1-4; D possibly corresponds to TRBD1 (5 bases). Trimming took 7 bases from V and 7 from J, leaving 13 bases between them. The CDR3 has 13 amino acids. Germline lookup yields CDR1 SNHLY and CDR2 FYNNEI. Filled out from reference TRBV2 and TRBJ1-4, the complete variable domain reads EPEVTQTPSHQVTQMGQEVILRCVPISNHLYFYWYRQILGQKVEFLVSFYNNEISEKSEIFDDQFSVERPDGSNFTLKIRSTKLEDSAMYFCASNFGTREKLFFGSGTQLSVL.

This clonotype was counted a few times. V gene TRBV28 combines with J gene TRBJ2-7; perhaps TRBD2 as D (6 bases). Per germline, CDR1 MDHEN and CDR2 SYDVKM. Trimming left V 6 bases short and J 3 bases short, with 15 bases between. CDR3 length: 14 residues. This CDR3 reads CASRAAGLGYEQYF. As DNA, the CDR3 is TGTGCCAGCAGGGCCGCGGGGCTCGGCTACGAGCAGTACTTC.

The chain combines TRBV6-2 or TRBV6-3 with TRBJ1-2, with a tentative D call TRBD1 (6 bases). Germline V CDR1 and CDR2: MNHEY, SVGEGT. This CDR3 is built from 17 residues. V was pared by 4 bases and J by 4 bases, with 22 bases between. The CDR3 region is CASSFPPLNRDRYGYTF. The CDR3 nucleotides are TGTGCCAGCAGTTTTCCTCCGTTAAACAGGGATCGCTATGGCTACACCTTC.

This clonotype appeared a few times. This sequence joins TRBV4-3 and TRBJ2-3; possibly TRBD2 for D (7 bases). This CDR3 has 19 amino acids. Trimming removed 0 bases at V and 6 bases at J, with 25 bases between. The germline gives CDR1 LGHNA, CDR2 YSLEER. Written as DNA, the CDR3 is TGCGCCAGCAGCCAAGATCACGGGGGCTCACCCTGGGAGGGGGATACGCAGTATTTT. This translates into CASSQDHGGSPWEGDTQYF.

This chain uses TRBV7-9 with TRBJ1-6, with D possibly TRBD1 on 6 matching bases. Trimming shortened V by 7 bases and J by 13 bases, and 17 bases separated the two germline ends. This CDR3 contains 13 residues. Per the germline V gene, CDR1 is SEHNR and CDR2 is FQNEAQ (reference sequence). In nucleotides, the CDR3 is TGTGCCAGCACATCAGGAAGGGGGGTCCCCCTCCACTTT. Encoded protein: CASTSGRGVPLHF.

The chain uses TRBV5-6 and TRBJ1-4, with D uncertain. Germline V CDR1 and CDR2: SGHDT, YYEEEE. The CDR3 spans 15 residues. V was shortened by 0 bases and J by 4 bases, with 10 bases between the two germline ends. DNA of the CDR3: TGTGCCAGCAGCTTGGCACCCGGGATTAATGAAAAACTGTTTTTT. As protein: CASSLAPGINEKLFF.

V is TRBV3-1 and J is TRBJ1-2; 7 bases fit TRBD1. The CDR3 covers 13 residues. The germline V gene encodes CDR1 LGHDT and CDR2 YNNKEL (reference sequence). V lost 3 bases to trimming and J lost 5 bases; unmatched junction nucleotides: 3. The CDR3 loop is CASSHDRAYGYTF. The CDR3 DNA sequence: TGTGCCAGCAGCCACGACAGGGCGTATGGCTACACCTTC. The full variable domain, completed using reference TRBV3-1 and TRBJ1-2, is DTAVSQTPKYLVTQMGNDKSIKCEQNLGHDTMYWYKQDSKKFLKIMFSYNNKELIINETVPNRFSPKSPDKAHLNLHINSLELGDSAVYFCASSHDRAYGYTFGSGTRLTVV.

In its sample, this clonotype was seen a few times. The chain combines TRBV2 with TRBJ2-7; no clear D. Per germline, CDR1 SNHLY and CDR2 FYNNEI. This CDR3 has 12 amino acids. The V gene lost 6 bases and the J gene lost 6 bases, with 12 bases spanning the gap. CDR3 amino acids: CASRAGVVEQYF. CDR3 nucleotides: TGTGCCAGCAGGGCTGGGGTGGTCGAGCAGTACTTC.

The chain joins TRBV10-3 to TRBJ1-1, with D perhaps matching TRBD1 (5 bases). V shed 6 bases and J shed 0 bases, with 11 bases lying between them. CDR1 ENHRY and CDR2 SYGVKD come from the germline V gene. CDR3 length: 14 residues. Here the CDR3 DNA reads TGTGCCATCAGCAAGACAGAATTGAACACTGAAGCTTTCTTT. Amino acids: CAISKTELNTEAFF.

The chain has TRBV28 and TRBJ2-3; 7 nucleotides match TRBD1. Germline CDR1 MDHEN, CDR2 SYDVKM. CDR3 length: 13 amino acids. Trimming removed 8 bases from V and 2 bases from J; junction bases left unmatched: 4. CDR3 protein: CASHRGNTDTQYF. In nucleotides, the CDR3 is TGTGCCAGCCACAGGGGAAACACAGATACGCAGTATTTT.

This clonotype was detected a few times. The chain recombines TRBV13 with TRBJ1-5; D is perhaps TRBD1 (5 bases). The CDR3 consists of 12 residues. V lost 5 bases and J lost 6, with 8 bases in between. CDR1 and CDR2 from the germline V gene are PRHDT and FYEKMQ (reference sequence). Written as DNA, the CDR3 is TGTGCCAGCAGCGAAAGGGGTCAGCCCCAGCATTTT. Residues: CASSERGQPQHF. Full variable domain (remainder filled in from reference TRBV13 and TRBJ1-5): AAGVIQSPRHLIKEKRETATLKCYPIPRHDTVYWYQQGPGQDPQFLISFYEKMQSDKGSIPDRFSAQQFSDYHSELNMSSLELGDSALYFCASSERGQPQHFGDGTRLSIL.

The chain combines TRBV12-3 or TRBV12-4 with TRBJ1-1; no clear D. With 6 bases removed from V and 1 base from J, the gap between germline ends came to 12 bases. This CDR3 contains 14 residues. CDR3 sequence reads: CASSYLSQNTEAFF. The DNA of the CDR3 is TGTGCCAGCAGCTATCTGAGCCAGAACACTGAAGCTTTCTTT.

This clonotype was detected only a few times. The chain has TRBV12-3 or TRBV12-4 and TRBJ2-4; D perhaps matches TRBD1 (6 bases). With 6 bases removed from V and 13 bases from J, the gap between germline ends came to 22 bases. The CDR3 contains 14 residues. As DNA, the CDR3 is TGTGCCAGCAGGTCCGGGACATCGATGAATGAGCAGTACTTC. It translates to CASRSGTSMNEQYF.

This clonotype was found a few times. This chain joins TRBV29-1 and TRBJ2-7; possible D gene TRBD1, 6 bases. Germline-derived CDR1 and CDR2 are SQVTM and ANQGSEA. The CDR3 length is 15 residues. Trimming left V 0 bases short and J 0 bases short, with 12 bases between. The CDR3 is CSVEDRGRGSYEQYF. CDR3 bases: TGCAGCGTTGAAGACAGGGGCAGAGGCTCCTACGAGCAGTACTTC.

The sample holds many counts of this clonotype. The chain combines TRBV4-1 with TRBJ2-4; D unclear. The germline V gene encodes CDR1 MGHRA and CDR2 YSYEKL. V was cut by 0 bases and J by 2 bases, with 11 bases left in between. This CDR3 has 16 amino acids. DNA of the CDR3: TGCGCCAGCAGCCAAGAGACCGGGTTTACCAAAAACATTCAGTACTTC. It codes for CASSQETGFTKNIQYF.

This chain connects TRBV5-1 to TRBJ1-1; 8 bases match TRBD1. CDR1 SGHRS and CDR2 YFSETQ come from the germline V gene. This CDR3 has 14 residues. J lost 4 bases, V lost 6 bases, and 8 bases had no gene match. The chain's CDR3 is CASNPDRGSTEAFF. The CDR3 DNA is TGCGCCAGCAACCCAGACAGGGGCTCCACTGAAGCTTTCTTT.

This chain's CDR3 is CASSLPGNRVGGYTF. The CDR3 nucleotides are TGTGCCAGCAGCCTCCCGGGTAATCGGGTCGGTGGCTACACCTTC. The V call is TRBV3-1, the J call TRBJ1-2; D is unresolved. Trimming removed 4 bases at V and 7 bases at J, with 19 bases between. Germline assignment: CDR1 LGHDT and CDR2 YNNKEL (reference sequence). CDR3 length equals 15 residues.

This chain connects TRBV3-1 to TRBJ2-3; D is possibly TRBD2 (7 bases). The germline gives CDR1 LGHDT, CDR2 YNNKEL (reference sequence). CDR3 size: 18 residues. The V end was cut by 3 bases, the J end by 5 bases, with 24 bases between. The CDR3 spells CASSQPYRGAGVGDTQYF. CDR3 DNA: TGTGCCAGCAGCCAGCCTTACCGGGGGGCTGGGGTGGGAGATACGCAGTATTTT.

This clonotype was recorded a few times. The gene calls are TRBV5-1 and TRBJ1-1; D might be TRBD1 (5 bases). The germline CDR1 and CDR2 sequences are SGHRS and YFSETQ. The V and J ends lost 4 bases and 5 bases respectively, with 15 bases between them. The length of the CDR3 is 14 residues. CDR3 nucleotide sequence: TGCGCCAGCAGCCTTCGGGGGTGGGGGACTGAAGCTTTCTTT. This gives the protein CASSLRGWGTEAFF.

This clonotype was counted only a few times. The rearrangement links TRBV5-1 to TRBJ2-4; the match to TRBD1 covers 8 bases. Looked up from germline, CDR1 is SGHRS and CDR2 is YFSETQ. V gave up 4 bases and J gave up 5 bases; unmatched junction bases: 5. The CDR3 is made up of 14 amino acids. In DNA, the CDR3 is TGCGCCAGCAGCCTTAAGGACAGGGAAAACATTCAGTACTTC. Translation gives CASSLKDRENIQYF.

In its sample, this clonotype was seen a few times. The chain combines TRBV24-1 with TRBJ1-2; D is possibly TRBD1 (5 bases). Germline V gene lookup returns CDR1 KGHDR and CDR2 SFDVKD. V was pared by 5 bases and J by 7 bases, with 13 bases between. This CDR3 contains 13 residues. CDR3 DNA sequence: TGTGCCACCAGTGGGGTCCAGGGAATTGGCTACACCTTC. This encodes CATSGVQGIGYTF.

This chain uses TRBV2 with TRBJ2-3; no clear D gene. Germline V gene sequence: CDR1 SNHLY, CDR2 FYNNEI. V dropped 5 bases and J dropped 4 bases, with 28 bases sitting between them. This CDR3 has 19 residues. The CDR3 DNA reads as TGTGCCAGCAGTTCCCAAATGCACACCGGGCCCCTCCGGGCAGATACGCAGTATTTT. Amino acids: CASSSQMHTGPLRADTQYF.

This clonotype was seen ten or more times. The chain is built from TRBV4-3 and TRBJ1-5; D unclear. The germline V and J ends were trimmed by 3 bases and 0 bases, with 9 bases remaining between them. Germline CDR1 LGHNA, CDR2 YSLEER. The CDR3 runs to 15 residues. CDR3 region: CASSHTQHSNQPQHF. Written as DNA, the CDR3 is TGCGCCAGCAGCCACACACAGCATAGCAATCAGCCCCAGCATTTT.

The chain carries TRBV5-5 and TRBJ1-2, with TRBD1 matching over 12 bases. V lost 4 bases to trimming and J lost 4 bases; unmatched junction nucleotides: 8. CDR1 SGHKS and CDR2 YYEKEE come from the germline V gene (reference sequence). The CDR3 is 16 amino acids. The CDR3 sequence is CASSIGTGGNSYGYTF. The DNA of the CDR3 is TGTGCCAGCAGCATTGGGACAGGGGGCAACAGCTATGGCTACACCTTC.

The chain uses TRBV9 and TRBJ2-5, with D maybe TRBD2 (6 bases). V lost 0 bases, J lost 4 bases, and 13 bases lay in between. CDR1 is SGDLS and CDR2 is YYNGEE in the germline V gene. The CDR3 has 15 amino acids. CDR3 amino acids: CASSVEDYGGETQYF. The DNA for the CDR3 is TGTGCCAGCAGCGTAGAGGACTATGGTGGAGAGACCCAGTACTTC.